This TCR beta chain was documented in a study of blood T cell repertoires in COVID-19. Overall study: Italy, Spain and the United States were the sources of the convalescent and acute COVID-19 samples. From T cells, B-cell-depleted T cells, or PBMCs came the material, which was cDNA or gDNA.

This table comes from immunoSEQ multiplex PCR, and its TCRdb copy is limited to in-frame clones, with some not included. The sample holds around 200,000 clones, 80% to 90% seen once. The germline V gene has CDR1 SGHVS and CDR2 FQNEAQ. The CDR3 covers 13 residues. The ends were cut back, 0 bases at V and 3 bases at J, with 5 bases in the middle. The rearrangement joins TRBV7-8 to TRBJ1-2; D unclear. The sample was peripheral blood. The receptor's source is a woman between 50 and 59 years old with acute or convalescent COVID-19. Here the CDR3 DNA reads TGTGCCAGCAGCTTAGCACTTTACTATGGCTACACCTTC. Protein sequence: CASSLALYYGYTF.